This paragraph covers one TCR beta chain sequence. Antigen unknown. This entry comes from a study of vaccination and CD4 T cells after COVID-19. At the level of the study: Overlapping peptides of the spike proteins of SARS-CoV-2, HCoV-NL63, HCoV-OC43 and HCoV-229E were used for cell stimulation.

Scientists ran DNA taken from cultured CD4+ T cells through the Oncomine TCR Beta short-read assay for sequencing. TCRdb re-analysed the PCR reads in MiXCR, keeping a single row per CDR3 protein. This sample yields more than 10,000 distinct CDR3 sequences, of which over 40% are seen a single time; less than 20% belongs to the top ten. As for treatment: roughly nine-day PBMC culture with coronavirus spike peptide pools or control peptides (ViraFEST assay). Via ViraFEST, peptide pools expanded antigen-specific T cells before TCR sequencing. Cell culture was performed with some 2 million PBMCs per well in the presence of approximately 10 IU/ml IL-2 and 10 ug/ml peptide pools. Trimming shortened V by 6 bases and J by 1 base, and 12 bases separated the two germline ends. This CDR3 region has 14 residues. Germline CDR1 and CDR2: LNHDA and SQIVND (reference sequence).

Sequencing was carried out using CD4+ T cells from blood, cultured in vitro. This TCR came from a human donor who had recovered from COVID-19. J is TRBJ1-1 and V is TRBV19, with D possibly being TRBD1 (5 bases). The CDR3 DNA reads TGTGCCAGTAGGTACAGGAGAGAGAACACTGAAGCTTTCTTT. Translating it yields CASRYRRENTEAFF.